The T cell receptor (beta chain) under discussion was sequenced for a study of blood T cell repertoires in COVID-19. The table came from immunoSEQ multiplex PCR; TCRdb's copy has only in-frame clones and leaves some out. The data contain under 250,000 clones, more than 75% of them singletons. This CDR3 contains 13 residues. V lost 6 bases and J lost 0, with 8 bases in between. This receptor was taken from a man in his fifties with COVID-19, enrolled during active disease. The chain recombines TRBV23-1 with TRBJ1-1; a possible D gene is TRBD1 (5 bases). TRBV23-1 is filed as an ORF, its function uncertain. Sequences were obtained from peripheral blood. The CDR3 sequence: CASRGPLNTEAFF. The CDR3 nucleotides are TGCGCCAGCAGGGGGCCCTTGAACACTGAAGCTTTCTTT.